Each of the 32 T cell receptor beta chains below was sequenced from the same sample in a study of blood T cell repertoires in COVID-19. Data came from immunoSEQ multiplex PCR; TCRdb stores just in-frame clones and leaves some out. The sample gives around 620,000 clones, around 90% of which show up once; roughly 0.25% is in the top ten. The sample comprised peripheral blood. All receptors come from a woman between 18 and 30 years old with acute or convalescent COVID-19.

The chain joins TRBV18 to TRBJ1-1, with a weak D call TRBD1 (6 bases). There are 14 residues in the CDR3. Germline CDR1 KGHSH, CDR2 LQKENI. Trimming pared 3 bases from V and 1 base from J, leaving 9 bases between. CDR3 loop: CASSPGHQNTEAFF. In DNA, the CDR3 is TGTGCCAGCTCACCGGGACATCAGAACACTGAAGCTTTCTTT.

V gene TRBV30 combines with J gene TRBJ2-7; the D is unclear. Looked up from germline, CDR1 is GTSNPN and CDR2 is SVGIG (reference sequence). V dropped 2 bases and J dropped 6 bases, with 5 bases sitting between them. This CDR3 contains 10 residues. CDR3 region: CAWSKLEQYF. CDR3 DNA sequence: TGTGCCTGGAGTAAGCTCGAGCAGTACTTC.

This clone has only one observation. CDR3 sequence reads: CATRHSGRLSGELFF. Written as DNA, the CDR3 is TGTGCCACCCGACATAGCGGTCGCCTCTCCGGGGAGCTGTTTTTT. V is TRBV25-1 and J is TRBJ2-2, with D perhaps TRBD2 (6 bases). V lost 10 bases and J lost 6, with 21 bases in between. This CDR3 is built from 15 residues. Germline V gene sequence: CDR1 MGHDK, CDR2 SYGVNS.

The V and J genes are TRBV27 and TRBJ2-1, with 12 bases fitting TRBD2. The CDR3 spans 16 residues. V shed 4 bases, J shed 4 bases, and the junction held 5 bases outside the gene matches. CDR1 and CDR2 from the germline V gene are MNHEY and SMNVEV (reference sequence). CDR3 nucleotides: TGTGCCAGCAGTTCACTAGCGGGGGGCGGGTACAATGAGCAGTTCTTC. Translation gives CASSSLAGGGYNEQFF.

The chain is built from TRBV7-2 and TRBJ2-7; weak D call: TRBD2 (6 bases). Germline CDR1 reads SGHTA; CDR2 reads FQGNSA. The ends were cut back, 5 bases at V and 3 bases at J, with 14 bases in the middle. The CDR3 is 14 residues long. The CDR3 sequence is CASSVGREYYEQYF. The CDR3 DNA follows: TGTGCCAGCAGCGTGGGACGGGAGTACTACGAGCAGTACTTC.

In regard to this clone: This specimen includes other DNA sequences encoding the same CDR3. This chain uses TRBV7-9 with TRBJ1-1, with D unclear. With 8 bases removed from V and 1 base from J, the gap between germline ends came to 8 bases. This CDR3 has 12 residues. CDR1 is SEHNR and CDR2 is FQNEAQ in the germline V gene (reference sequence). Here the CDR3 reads CASRGENTEAFF. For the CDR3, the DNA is TGTGCCAGCCGAGGCGAGAACACTGAAGCTTTCTTT.

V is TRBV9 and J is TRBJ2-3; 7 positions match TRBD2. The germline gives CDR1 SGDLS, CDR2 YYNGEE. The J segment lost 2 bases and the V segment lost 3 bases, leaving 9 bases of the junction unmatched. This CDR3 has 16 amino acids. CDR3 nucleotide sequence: TGTGCCAGCAGCGCCCCCGGACTAGACACCACAGATACGCAGTATTTT. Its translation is CASSAPGLDTTDTQYF. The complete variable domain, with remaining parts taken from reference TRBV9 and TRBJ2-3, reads DSGVTQTPKHLITATGQRVTLRCSPRSGDLSVYWYQQSLDQGLQFLIQYYNGEERAKGNILERFSAQQFPDLHSELNLSSLELGDSALYFCASSAPGLDTTDTQYFGPGTRLTVL.

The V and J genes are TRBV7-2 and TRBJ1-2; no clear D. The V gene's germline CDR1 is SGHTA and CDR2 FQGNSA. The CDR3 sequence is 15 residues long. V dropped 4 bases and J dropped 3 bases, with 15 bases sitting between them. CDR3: CASSYRRQSDYGYTF. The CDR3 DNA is TGTGCCAGCAGCTACAGACGGCAGAGTGACTATGGCTACACCTTC.

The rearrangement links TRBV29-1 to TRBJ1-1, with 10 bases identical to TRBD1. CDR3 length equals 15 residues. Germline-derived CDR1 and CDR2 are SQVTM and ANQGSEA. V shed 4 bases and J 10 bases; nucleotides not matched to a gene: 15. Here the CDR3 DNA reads TGCAGCGTTGTTAGGGACAGGGGCCCCCCTGATGGAGCTTTCTTT. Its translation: CSVVRDRGPPDGAFF.

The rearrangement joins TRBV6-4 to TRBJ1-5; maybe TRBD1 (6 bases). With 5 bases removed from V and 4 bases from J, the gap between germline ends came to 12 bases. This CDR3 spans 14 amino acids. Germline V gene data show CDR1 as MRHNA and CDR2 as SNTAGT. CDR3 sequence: CASSLGGGNQPQHF. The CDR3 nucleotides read TGTGCCAGCAGTTTAGGGGGGGGAAATCAGCCCCAGCATTTT.

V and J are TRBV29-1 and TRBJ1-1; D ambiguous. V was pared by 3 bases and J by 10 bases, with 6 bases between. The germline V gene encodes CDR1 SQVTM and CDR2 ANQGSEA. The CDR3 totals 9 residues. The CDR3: CSVDRGAFF. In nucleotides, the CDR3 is TGCAGCGTTGACCGGGGAGCTTTCTTT.

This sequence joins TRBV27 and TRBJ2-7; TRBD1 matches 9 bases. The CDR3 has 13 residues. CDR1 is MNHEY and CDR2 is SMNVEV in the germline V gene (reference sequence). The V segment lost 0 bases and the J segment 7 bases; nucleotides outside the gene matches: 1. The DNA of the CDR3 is TGTGCCAGCAGTTTATCCGACAGGGGGGAGCAGTACTTC. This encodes CASSLSDRGEQYF.

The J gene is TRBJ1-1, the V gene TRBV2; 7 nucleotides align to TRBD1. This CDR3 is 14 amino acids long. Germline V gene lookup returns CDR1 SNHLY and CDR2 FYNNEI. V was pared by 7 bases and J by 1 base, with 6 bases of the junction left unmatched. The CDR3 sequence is CASKRQGSNTEAFF. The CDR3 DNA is TGTGCCAGCAAAAGACAGGGCTCGAACACTGAAGCTTTCTTT.

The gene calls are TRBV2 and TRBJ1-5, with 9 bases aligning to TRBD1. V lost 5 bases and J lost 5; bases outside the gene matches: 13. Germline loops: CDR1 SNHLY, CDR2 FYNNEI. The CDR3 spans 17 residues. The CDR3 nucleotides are TGTGCCAGCAGTCCGAGGACAGGGGAAAGTAGGGATCAGCCCCAGCATTTT. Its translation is CASSPRTGESRDQPQHF.

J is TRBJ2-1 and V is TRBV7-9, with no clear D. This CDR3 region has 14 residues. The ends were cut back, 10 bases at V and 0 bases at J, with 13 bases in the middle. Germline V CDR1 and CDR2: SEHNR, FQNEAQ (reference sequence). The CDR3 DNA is TGTGCCACCTCAGACACGAGCTCCTACAATGAGCAGTTCTTC. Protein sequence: CATSDTSSYNEQFF.

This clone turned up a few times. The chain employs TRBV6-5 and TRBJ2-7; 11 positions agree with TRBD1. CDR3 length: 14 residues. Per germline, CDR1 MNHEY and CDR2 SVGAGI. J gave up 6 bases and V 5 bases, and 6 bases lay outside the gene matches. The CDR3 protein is CASSTGTGGGEQYF. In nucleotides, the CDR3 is TGTGCCAGCAGTACCGGGACAGGGGGGGGCGAGCAGTACTTC.

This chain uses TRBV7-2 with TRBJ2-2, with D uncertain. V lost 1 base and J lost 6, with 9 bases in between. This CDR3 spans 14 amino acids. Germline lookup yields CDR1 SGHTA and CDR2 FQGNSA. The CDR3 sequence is CASSLGLVSGELFF. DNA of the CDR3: TGTGCCAGCAGCTTAGGCCTAGTTTCCGGGGAGCTGTTTTTT.

CDR3 sequence reads: CASSYAGQAYEQYF. CDR3 coding DNA: TGTGCCAGCAGTTACGCGGGACAGGCCTACGAGCAGTACTTC. The chain employs TRBV5-4 and TRBJ2-7, with 8 nucleotides matching TRBD1. The CDR3 is made up of 14 amino acids. The germline CDR1 and CDR2 sequences are SGHNT and YYREEE (reference sequence). Losses at the gene ends were 5 bases for V and 2 bases for J; bases not matched to a gene: 6.

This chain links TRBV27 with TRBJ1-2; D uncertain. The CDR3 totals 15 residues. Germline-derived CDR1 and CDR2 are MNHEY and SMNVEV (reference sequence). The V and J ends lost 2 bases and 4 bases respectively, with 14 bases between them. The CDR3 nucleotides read TGTGCCAGCAGTTTAGAGGGAGGGCAGAGCTATGGCTACACCTTC. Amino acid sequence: CASSLEGGQSYGYTF.

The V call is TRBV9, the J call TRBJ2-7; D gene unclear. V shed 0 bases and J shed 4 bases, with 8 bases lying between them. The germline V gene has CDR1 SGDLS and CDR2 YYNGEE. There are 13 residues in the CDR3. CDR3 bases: TGTGCCAGCAGCGTAGGGCAGTTTTACGAGCAGTACTTC. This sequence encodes CASSVGQFYEQYF.

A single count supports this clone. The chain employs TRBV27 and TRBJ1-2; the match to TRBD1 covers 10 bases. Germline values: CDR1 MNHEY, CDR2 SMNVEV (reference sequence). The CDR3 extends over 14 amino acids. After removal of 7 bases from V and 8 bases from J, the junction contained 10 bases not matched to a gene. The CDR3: CASNTRQGAGGYTF. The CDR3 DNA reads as TGTGCCAGCAATACCCGACAGGGGGCAGGCGGCTACACCTTC.

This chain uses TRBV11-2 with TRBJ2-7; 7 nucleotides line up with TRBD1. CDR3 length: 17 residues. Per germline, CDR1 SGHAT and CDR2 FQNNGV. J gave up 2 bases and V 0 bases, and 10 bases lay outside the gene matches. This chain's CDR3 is CASSLEGTARGTYEQYF. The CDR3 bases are TGTGCCAGCAGCTTAGAAGGCACCGCCAGGGGGACCTACGAGCAGTACTTC.

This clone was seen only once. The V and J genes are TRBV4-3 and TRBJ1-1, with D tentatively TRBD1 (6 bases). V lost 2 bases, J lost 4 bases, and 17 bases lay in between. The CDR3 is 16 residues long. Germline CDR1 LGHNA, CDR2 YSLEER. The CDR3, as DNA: TGCGCCAGCAGCCAATCAAGTCAGGGGTATATCACTGAAGCTTTCTTT. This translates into CASSQSSQGYITEAFF.

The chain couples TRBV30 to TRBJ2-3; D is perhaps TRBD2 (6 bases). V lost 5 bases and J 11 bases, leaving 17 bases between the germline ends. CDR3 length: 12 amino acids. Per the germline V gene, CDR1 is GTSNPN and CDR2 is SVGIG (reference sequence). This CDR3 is CAWFKAGNLQYF. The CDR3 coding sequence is TGTGCCTGGTTCAAGGCGGGGAACTTGCAGTATTTT.

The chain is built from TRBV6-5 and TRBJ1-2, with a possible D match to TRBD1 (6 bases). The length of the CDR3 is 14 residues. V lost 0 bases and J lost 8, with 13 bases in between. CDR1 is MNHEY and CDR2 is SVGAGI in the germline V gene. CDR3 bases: TGTGCCAGCAGTTACTCGACAGGCTTCGGGGGCTACACCTTC. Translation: CASSYSTGFGGYTF.

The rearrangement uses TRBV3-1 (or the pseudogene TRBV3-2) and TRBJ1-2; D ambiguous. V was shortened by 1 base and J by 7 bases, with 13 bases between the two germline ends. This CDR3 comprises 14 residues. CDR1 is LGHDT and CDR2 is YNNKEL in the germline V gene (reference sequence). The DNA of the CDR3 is TGTGCCAGCAGCCAAGGGAGGCCGACTTTTGGCTACACCTTC. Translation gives CASSQGRPTFGYTF.

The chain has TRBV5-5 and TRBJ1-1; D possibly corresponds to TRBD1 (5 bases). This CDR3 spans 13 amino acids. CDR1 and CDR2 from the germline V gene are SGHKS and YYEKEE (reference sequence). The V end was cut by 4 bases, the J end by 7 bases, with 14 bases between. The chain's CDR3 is CASSRLGTNEAFF. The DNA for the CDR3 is TGTGCCAGCAGCCGGTTGGGGACTAATGAAGCTTTCTTT.

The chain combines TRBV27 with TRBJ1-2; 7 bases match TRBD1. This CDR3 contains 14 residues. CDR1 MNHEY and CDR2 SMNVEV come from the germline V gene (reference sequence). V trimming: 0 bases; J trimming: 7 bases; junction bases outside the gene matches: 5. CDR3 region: CASSLSPRGTGYTF. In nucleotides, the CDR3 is TGTGCCAGCAGTTTATCTCCCAGGGGGACTGGCTACACCTTC.

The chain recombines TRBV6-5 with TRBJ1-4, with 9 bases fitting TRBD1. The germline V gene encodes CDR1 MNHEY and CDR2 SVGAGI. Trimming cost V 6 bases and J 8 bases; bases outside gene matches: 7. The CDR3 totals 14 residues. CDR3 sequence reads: CASRPTGGEEKLFF. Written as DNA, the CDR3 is TGTGCCAGCAGACCCACAGGGGGCGAAGAAAAACTGTTTTTT.

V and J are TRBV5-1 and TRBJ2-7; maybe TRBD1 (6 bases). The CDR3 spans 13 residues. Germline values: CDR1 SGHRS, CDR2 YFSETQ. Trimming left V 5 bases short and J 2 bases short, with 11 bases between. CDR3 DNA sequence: TGCGCCAGCAGTGGGACATTCACCTACGAGCAGTACTTC. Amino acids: CASSGTFTYEQYF.

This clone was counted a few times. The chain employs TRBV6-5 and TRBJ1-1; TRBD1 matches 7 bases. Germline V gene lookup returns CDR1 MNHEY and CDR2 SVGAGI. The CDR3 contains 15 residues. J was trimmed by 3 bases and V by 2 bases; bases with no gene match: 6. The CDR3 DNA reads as TGTGCCAGCAGTTACCAAAAGGGGGCGTACACTGAAGCTTTCTTT. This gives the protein CASSYQKGAYTEAFF.

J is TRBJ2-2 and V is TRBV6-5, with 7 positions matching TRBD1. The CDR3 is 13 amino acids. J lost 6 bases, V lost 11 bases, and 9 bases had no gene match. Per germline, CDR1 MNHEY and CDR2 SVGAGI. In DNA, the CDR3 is TGTGCCGCCTCGACAGGGCAACCCGGGGAGCTGTTTTTT. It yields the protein CAASTGQPGELFF.